A single sample gave rise to the 9 T cell receptor beta chains below, sequenced in a study of CD8 T cells in Susac syndrome. An input of roughly 0.5 to 1 ug of RNA was subjected to reverse transcription using random hexamers. MiXCR was run by TCRdb on the immunoSEQ multiplex PCR reads, yielding one entry per CDR3 protein. The profile shows nearly 110,000 distinct CDR3 sequences, approximately 93% of them singletons. The sequencing sample was made of CD8+ T cells from PBMCs. The receptors originated from a human donor with Susac syndrome.

The rearrangement links TRBV7-9 to TRBJ1-2; a weak D match, TRBD1 (5 bases). V was shortened by 1 base and J by 4 bases, with 10 bases between the two germline ends. Germline loops: CDR1 SEHNR, CDR2 FQNEAQ (reference sequence). The CDR3 runs to 14 residues. For the CDR3, the DNA is TGTGCCAGCAGCTTAGTTACCGACAGCTATGGCTACACCTTC. Amino acids: CASSLVTDSYGYTF.

This chain connects TRBV12-3 or TRBV12-4 to TRBJ2-1; 7 nucleotides match TRBD2. The J segment lost 7 bases and the V segment lost 7 bases, leaving 13 bases of the junction unmatched. The CDR3 length is 15 residues. This chain's CDR3 is CASNLEGSGMNEQFF. CDR3 coding DNA: TGTGCCAGCAACCTTGAGGGAAGCGGGATGAATGAGCAGTTCTTC.

The rearrangement links TRBV7-9 to TRBJ2-7; D is ambiguous. CDR3 size: 12 residues. Trimming took off 10 bases at V and 4 bases at J, with 14 bases between the two ends. From germline, CDR1 is SEHNR and CDR2 FQNEAQ (reference sequence). CDR3 sequence: CAITRTTYEQYF. CDR3 in DNA: TGTGCCATAACGCGAACGACGTACGAGCAGTACTTC.

CDR3 DNA: TGTGCCAGCTCACCACGCAAATCGGATGGAGAGACCCAGTACTTC. This translates into CASSPRKSDGETQYF. The chain combines TRBV18 with TRBJ2-5; D gene unclear. Germline assignment: CDR1 KGHSH and CDR2 LQKENI. V lost 1 base, J lost 4 bases, and 13 bases lay in between. The length of the CDR3 is 15 residues.

The J gene is TRBJ2-7, the V gene TRBV9; 10 bases fit TRBD2. V gave up 4 bases and J gave up 3 bases; unmatched junction bases: 7. The length of the CDR3 is 15 residues. Germline V gene data show CDR1 as SGDLS and CDR2 as YYNGEE. The CDR3 region is CASSIGTSANYEQYF. In DNA, the CDR3 is TGTGCCAGCAGCATTGGGACTAGCGCAAACTACGAGCAGTACTTC.

This clonotype was seen a few times. V gene TRBV19 combines with J gene TRBJ1-5; no reliable D call. The germline gives CDR1 LNHDA, CDR2 SQIVND (reference sequence). This CDR3 has 12 residues. V shed 1 base and J shed 6 bases, with 4 bases lying between them. The chain's CDR3 is CASSIGGQPQHF. Here the CDR3 DNA reads TGTGCCAGTAGTATAGGTGGTCAGCCCCAGCATTTT.

This sequence joins TRBV4-1 and TRBJ2-2; possibly TRBD1 for D (5 bases). Trimming took off 5 bases at V and 6 bases at J, with 7 bases between the two ends. This CDR3 is built from 12 residues. The V gene's germline CDR1 is MGHRA and CDR2 YSYEKL. For the CDR3, the DNA is TGCGCCAGCAGCGCAGGGTCCGGGGAGCTGTTTTTT. Translation: CASSAGSGELFF.

The chain is built from TRBV29-1 and TRBJ2-7; 11 bases agree with TRBD1. Germline V gene data show CDR1 as SQVTM and CDR2 as ANQGSEA. V trimming: 6 bases; J trimming: 0 bases; junction bases outside the gene matches: 7. The CDR3 loop spans 15 amino acids. The CDR3 nucleotides are TGCAGCGTCTCAGGGGACAGGGGGGGCTCCTACGAGCAGTACTTC. Its translation is CSVSGDRGGSYEQYF.

The chain combines TRBV9 with TRBJ1-1; 7 nucleotides line up with TRBD1. Germline assignment: CDR1 SGDLS and CDR2 YYNGEE. J was trimmed by 6 bases and V by 0 bases; bases with no gene match: 2. The CDR3 covers 13 residues. The CDR3 spells CASSVATGAEAFF. CDR3 DNA sequence: TGTGCCAGCAGCGTAGCTACAGGGGCTGAAGCTTTCTTT.